This TCR beta chain is from a study of T cell responses to AZD1222 COVID-19 vaccine. Study results and limitations: Spike-specific TCR breadth and depth grew following two AZD1222 doses.

The CDR3 extends over 15 amino acids. V lost 2 bases, J lost 7 bases, and 12 bases lay in between. Germline CDR1 and CDR2: SNHLY and FYNNEI. A word on this clone: Its matching antigen is unknown.

The assay was immunoSEQ multiplex PCR, and TCRdb's table has in-frame clones only and misses some. The profile covers fewer than 90,000 clones, with approximately 90% appearing a single time and around 10% taken by the ten largest. The V and J genes are TRBV2 and TRBJ1-6, with D perhaps matching TRBD1 (6 bases). The sequencing used peripheral blood, collected 28 days after the second AZD1222 dose. The TCR was taken from an adult who received the AZD1222 COVID-19 vaccine. CDR3 sequence reads: CASSELGQGNSPLHF. As DNA, the CDR3 is TGTGCCAGCAGTGAACTGGGACAAGGAAATTCACCCCTCCACTTT. The variable domain in full, with the rest retrieved from reference TRBV2 and TRBJ1-6, is EPEVTQTPSHQVTQMGQEVILRCVPISNHLYFYWYRQILGQKVEFLVSFYNNEISEKSEIFDDQFSVERPDGSNFTLKIRSTKLEDSAMYFCASSELGQGNSPLHFGNGTRLTVT.